The sequence of this T cell receptor (beta chain) was determined in a study of cytomegalovirus exposure and HLA in healthy donors. Both 60 Vbeta primers and 13 Jbeta primers went into the PCR. Data came from immunoSEQ multiplex PCR; TCRdb stores just in-frame clones and leaves some out. Counted here are some 140,000 clones, 80% occurring once; the ten biggest clones make up under 1.5%. There are a few counts of this clone. Germline trimming cut 7 bases from V and 4 bases from J; bases unmatched to any gene: 9. CDR1 and CDR2 (germline): SGDLS, YYNGEE. This CDR3 contains 16 residues. The source is a male donor in good health and CMV-seropositive. The gene calls are TRBV9 and TRBJ1-6; TRBD1 agrees at 9 bases. Sequences were obtained from PBMCs. The CDR3 loop reads CASSATGGPYNSPLHF. The CDR3 DNA is TGTGCCAGCTCCGCGACAGGGGGTCCATATAATTCACCCCTCCACTTT.